The rows below give T cell receptor beta chains drawn from one sample of a study of OX40 agonist ivuxolimab in advanced cancers. This table comes from immunoSEQ multiplex PCR, and its TCRdb copy is limited to in-frame clones, with some not included. The sample comprises fewer than 90,000 clones, 92% of which are singletons, and approximately 2.9% rests with the top ten. The material sequenced was CD4+ or CD8+ T cells sorted from blood, taken in a trial of the OX40 agonist ivuxolimab. These receptors originate from an adult with an advanced solid tumor such as melanoma, head and neck, liver or kidney cancer. Both conserved end residues are part of each CDR3. Clone size is shown for a subset of rows, as once, few, many or a class of expanded clone.

clone size: .; V gene: TRBV5-1; CDR3 length: 15; CDR3 protein: CASSYIAGKGNEQFF
clone size: .; V gene: TRBV11-2; CDR3 length: 14; CDR3 protein: CASLRAGKNTEAFF
clone size: .; V gene: TRBV5-1; CDR3 length: 14; CDR3 protein: CASSLTSESYGYTF
clone size: .; V gene: TRBV9; CDR3 length: 16; CDR3 protein: CASSPLGQGLGGELFF
clone size: .; V gene: TRBV7-2; CDR3 length: 14; CDR3 protein: CASSSRTDNYGYTF
clone size: few; V gene: TRBV5-5; CDR3 length: 14; CDR3 protein: CASSLSRYSYEQYF
clone size: once; V gene: TRBV11-3; CDR3 length: 15; CDR3 protein: CASSPGGTSDETQYF
clone size: .; V gene: TRBV7-8; CDR3 length: 16; CDR3 protein: CASSRGSGVAGNTIYF
clone size: .; V gene: TRBV7-2; CDR3 length: 14; CDR3 protein: CASSFDSADYGYTF
clone size: .; V gene: TRBV15; CDR3 length: 16; CDR3 protein: CATSRGRREGSGELFF
clone size: .; V gene: TRBV7-2; CDR3 length: 13; CDR3 protein: CASSYPVNYGYTF
clone size: .; V gene: TRBV19; CDR3 length: 14; CDR3 protein: CASSTGLLNYEQYF
clone size: .; V gene: TRBV30; CDR3 length: 14; CDR3 protein: CAWSVLKLQETQYF
clone size: .; V gene: TRBV5-6; CDR3 length: 11; CDR3 protein: CASSVGSEQFF
clone size: .; V gene: TRBV11-2; CDR3 length: 15; CDR3 protein: CASSLASSQGLRQYF
clone size: .; V gene: TRBV5-4; CDR3 length: 14; CDR3 protein: CASSSGLRTDTQYF
clone size: .; V gene: TRBV4-1; CDR3 length: 13; CDR3 protein: CASSQDSGWGAFF
clone size: .; V gene: TRBV5-4; CDR3 length: 14; CDR3 protein: CASSPVGGNTEAFF
clone size: .; V gene: TRBV29-1; CDR3 length: 12; CDR3 protein: CSVLAAGQPQHF
clone size: .; V gene: TRBV2; CDR3 length: 13; CDR3 protein: CASQQPGNTEAFF
clone size: .; V gene: TRBV19; CDR3 length: 14; CDR3 protein: CASSISTVNTEAFF
clone size: .; V gene: TRBV27; CDR3 length: 15; CDR3 protein: CASRQGTLHVGELFF
clone size: .; V gene: TRBV23-1; CDR3 length: 18; CDR3 protein: CASSPRASGGSNTGELFF
clone size: .; V gene: TRBV7-2; CDR3 length: 14; CDR3 protein: CASSRTAVAYEQYF
clone size: .; V gene: TRBV5-1; CDR3 length: 12; CDR3 protein: CASSLAQETQYF